A selection of T cell receptor beta chains follows, all from one sample in a study of blood T cell repertoires in COVID-19. Here immunoSEQ multiplex PCR was the method, and the copy in TCRdb shows in-frame clones only, minus some. The table lists approximately 90,000 clones, about nine tenths of them singletons. Sequenced input: peripheral blood. These receptor sequences come from a man aged 55 to 70 with COVID-19, enrolled during active disease. Both conserved end residues are part of each CDR3. The D gene is left open where the match is weak. Size tells how often a clone was seen (once, few, many) or the class of an expanded clone, and some rows leave it out.

CDR3 length: 14; clone size: once; V gene: TRBV5-1; D gene: NA; J gene: TRBJ1-1; CDR3 protein: CASSFGPQNTEAFF; CDR3 DNA: TGCGCCAGCAGCTTTGGGCCCCAGAACACTGAAGCTTTCTTT
CDR3 length: 16; clone size: NA; V gene: TRBV5-6; D gene: TRBD1; J gene: TRBJ1-1; CDR3 protein: CASSDYRGVRFTEAFF; CDR3 DNA: TGTGCCAGCAGCGACTACAGGGGGGTTAGGTTCACTGAAGCTTTCTTT
CDR3 length: 15; clone size: NA; V gene: TRBV3-1/TRBV3-2; D gene: NA; J gene: TRBJ1-1; CDR3 protein: CASSQDQGSGTEAFF; CDR3 DNA: TGTGCCAGCAGCCAAGATCAGGGTTCAGGCACTGAAGCTTTCTTT
CDR3 length: 15; clone size: NA; V gene: TRBV2; D gene: TRBD1; J gene: TRBJ2-7; CDR3 protein: CASSEARTGGYEQYF; CDR3 DNA: TGTGCCAGCAGTGAAGCCCGAACAGGGGGCTACGAGCAGTACTTC
CDR3 length: 12; clone size: NA; V gene: TRBV30; D gene: TRBD1; J gene: TRBJ1-1; CDR3 protein: CAWSVLRGLAFF; CDR3 DNA: TGTGCCTGGAGTGTACTCAGGGGGCTTGCTTTCTTT
CDR3 length: 13; clone size: once; V gene: TRBV7-7; D gene: NA; J gene: TRBJ2-2; CDR3 protein: CASGQSNTGELFF; CDR3 DNA: TGTGCTAGCGGACAGAGCAACACCGGGGAGCTGTTTTTT
CDR3 length: 14; clone size: NA; V gene: TRBV28; D gene: TRBD1; J gene: TRBJ1-5; CDR3 protein: CASSSPTGYQPQHF; CDR3 DNA: TGTGCCAGCAGTTCTCCGACAGGGTATCAGCCCCAGCATTTT
CDR3 length: 14; clone size: NA; V gene: TRBV19; D gene: NA; J gene: TRBJ1-4; CDR3 protein: CASSPSATNEKLFF; CDR3 DNA: TGTGCCAGTAGTCCCAGTGCAACTAATGAAAAACTGTTTTTT
CDR3 length: 15; clone size: NA; V gene: TRBV11-3; D gene: TRBD2; J gene: TRBJ2-1; CDR3 protein: CASSQTSGSPYEQFF; CDR3 DNA: TGTGCCAGCAGCCAGACTAGCGGGAGTCCCTATGAGCAGTTCTTC
CDR3 length: 16; clone size: NA; V gene: TRBV24-1; D gene: NA; J gene: TRBJ1-4; CDR3 protein: CATSDRSVFGVEKLFF; CDR3 DNA: TGTGCCACCAGTGATCGTTCTGTCTTCGGGGTTGAAAAACTGTTTTTT
CDR3 length: 13; clone size: NA; V gene: TRBV18; D gene: TRBD1; J gene: TRBJ2-1; CDR3 protein: CASSLTGEGEQFF; CDR3 DNA: TGTGCCAGCTCACTGACAGGGGAAGGTGAGCAGTTCTTC
CDR3 length: 15; clone size: NA; V gene: TRBV25-1; D gene: NA; J gene: TRBJ1-6; CDR3 protein: CASSGYGQLNSPLHF; CDR3 DNA: TGTGCCAGCAGTGGATACGGACAGCTTAATTCACCCCTCCACTTT
CDR3 length: 13; clone size: few; V gene: TRBV12-3/TRBV12-4; D gene: NA; J gene: TRBJ2-2; CDR3 protein: CASRPQGTGELFF; CDR3 DNA: TGTGCCAGCAGACCTCAGGGCACCGGGGAGCTGTTTTTT
CDR3 length: 10; clone size: NA; V gene: TRBV20-1; D gene: NA; J gene: TRBJ2-7; CDR3 protein: CSARQNEQYF; CDR3 DNA: TGCAGTGCTAGACAAAACGAGCAGTACTTC
CDR3 length: 15; clone size: NA; V gene: TRBV7-9; D gene: TRBD2; J gene: TRBJ2-5; CDR3 protein: CASSSREGLGETQYF; CDR3 DNA: TGTGCCAGCAGTTCGCGGGAGGGCCTGGGAGAGACCCAGTACTTC
CDR3 length: 12; clone size: once; V gene: TRBV3-1/TRBV3-2; D gene: NA; J gene: TRBJ1-4; CDR3 protein: CASSQEWSALFF; CDR3 DNA: TGTGCCAGCAGCCAAGAGTGGAGTGCACTGTTTTTT
CDR3 length: 15; clone size: NA; V gene: TRBV5-6; D gene: NA; J gene: TRBJ2-7; CDR3 protein: CASRPSRDTPYEQYF; CDR3 DNA: TGTGCCAGCAGGCCAAGCCGGGACACCCCCTACGAGCAGTACTTC
CDR3 length: 13; clone size: NA; V gene: TRBV27; D gene: NA; J gene: TRBJ2-3; CDR3 protein: CASRVRGTDTQYF; CDR3 DNA: TGTGCCAGCAGAGTGAGGGGGACAGATACGCAGTATTTT
CDR3 length: 13; clone size: NA; V gene: TRBV12-5; D gene: NA; J gene: TRBJ2-1; CDR3 protein: CATRRGVDNEQFF; CDR3 DNA: TGTGCTACCCGGCGGGGAGTCGACAATGAGCAGTTCTTC
CDR3 length: 15; clone size: NA; V gene: TRBV6-1; D gene: NA; J gene: TRBJ2-1; CDR3 protein: CASSDGEVGYNEQFF; CDR3 DNA: TGTGCCAGCAGTGATGGGGAGGTGGGCTACAATGAGCAGTTCTTC